Presented here are 10 T cell receptor beta chains from one specimen sequenced in a study of blood T cells in healthy people across ages. Next came a second PCR, run for roughly 6 to 11 cycles, which used a sample-barcoded 5' primer along with a J-beta primer mix. TCRdb re-derived calls from the 5' RACE reads in MiXCR, one entry per CDR3 protein. The sample has 700,000 to 900,000 distinct CDR3 sequences, about a quarter seen once; the top ten hold 3%. This sample was also put to use in a study of T cells of mothers and their children.

The sample taken for sequencing was blood. The source is a boy between 10 and 17 years old in good health.

About this clonotype: Compared with germline, one end of the junction differs, possibly owing to a read error. CDR3 in DNA: TGTGCCAGCAGCCAAGAGCCAGGACCGAGGGAGCAGTATTTC. It is translated as CASSQEPGPREQYF. This chain uses TRBV4-2 with TRBJ2-5; a possible D gene is TRBD2 (5 bases). CDR3 length: 14 residues. In germline, CDR1 is LGHNA, CDR2 YNFKEQ.

There are a few counts of this clonotype. This CDR3 reads CASSYTDPSSYNSPLHF. Here the CDR3 DNA reads TGTGCCAGCAGTTACACGGACCCGAGCTCCTATAATTCACCCCTCCACTTT. The chain couples TRBV6-5 to TRBJ1-6; D is unresolved. V shed 2 bases and J shed 0 bases, with 11 bases lying between them. CDR1 and CDR2 (germline): MNHEY, SVGAGI. CDR3 length equals 17 residues.

As to this clonotype: The final CDR3 position lacks the conserved phenylalanine or tryptophan, pointing to a likely read error. The chain couples TRBV12-3 or TRBV12-4 to TRBJ2-5, with D perhaps matching TRBD1 or TRBD2 (5 bases each). The CDR3 length is 13 residues. The germline V and J ends were trimmed by 6 bases and 3 bases, with 11 bases remaining between them. The CDR3 DNA reads TGTGCCAGCAGGGGGACCGAAAAAGAGACCCAGTACCTC. Its translation: CASRGTEKETQYL.

This sequence joins TRBV6-6 and TRBJ2-4; no definite D call. Germline V CDR1 and CDR2: MNHNY, SVGAGI (reference sequence). Between the trimmed V and J ends, which lost 6 bases and 8 bases, there was a span of 11 bases. This CDR3 is 12 amino acids long. CDR3 nucleotides: TGTGCCAGCAGCCCGTCCCCGGACATTCAGTACTTC. Encoded protein: CASSPSPDIQYF.

The rearrangement links TRBV6-2 or TRBV6-3 to TRBJ2-7; the match to TRBD1 covers 10 bases. The CDR3 is 12 residues long. CDR1 is MNHEY and CDR2 is SVGEGT in the germline V gene. V trimming: 10 bases; J trimming: 4 bases; junction bases outside the gene matches: 4. The CDR3 DNA reads TGTGCCATCGGACAGGGGGAATACGAGCAGTACTTC. Residues: CAIGQGEYEQYF.

The J gene is TRBJ2-7, the V gene TRBV9; 8 bases agree with TRBD2. V lost 4 bases and J lost 1; bases outside the gene matches: 7. Germline CDR1 SGDLS, CDR2 YYNGEE. CDR3 size: 15 residues. The CDR3 loop is CASSPLRGASYEQYF. CDR3 coding DNA: TGTGCCAGCAGCCCCCTGCGGGGGGCATCCTACGAGCAGTACTTC.

The CDR3 DNA follows: TGTGCCAGCAGTGAGGGACTAGCGGATAATGAGCAGTTCTTC. The encoded protein is CASSEGLADNEQFF. V usage is TRBV6-1 and J usage is TRBJ2-1; the match to TRBD2 covers 11 bases. CDR3 length: 14 amino acids. In germline, CDR1 is MNHNS, CDR2 SASEGT. V lost 3 bases, J lost 7 bases, and 2 bases stayed unmatched.

In its sample, this clonotype was seen a few times. V gene TRBV6-6 combines with J gene TRBJ2-3; D is possibly TRBD2 (6 bases). The germline V gene has CDR1 MNHNY and CDR2 SVGAGI (reference sequence). The CDR3 runs to 14 residues. V dropped 9 bases and J dropped 6 bases, with 19 bases sitting between them. The CDR3 protein is CASKKAGPADTQYF. The CDR3 DNA reads TGTGCCAGTAAGAAAGCGGGCCCCGCGGATACGCAGTATTTT.

The chain links TRBV6-5 to TRBJ1-6; TRBD1 agrees at 7 bases. With 5 bases clipped from V and 7 bases from J, the junction kept 8 bases outside the gene matches. Per germline, CDR1 MNHEY and CDR2 SVGAGI. CDR3 size: 15 residues. The DNA of the CDR3 is TGTGCCAGCAGTCCGATGACAGGGTCGAATTCACCCCTCCACTTT. The encoded protein is CASSPMTGSNSPLHF.

This chain uses TRBV6-6 with TRBJ2-5; D may correspond to TRBD1 or TRBD2 (6 bases each). This CDR3 is 16 amino acids long. The germline V and J ends were trimmed by 7 bases and 5 bases, with 23 bases remaining between them. From germline, CDR1 is MNHNY and CDR2 SVGAGI (reference sequence). CDR3 DNA sequence: TGTGCCAGCACTCTGCCCGGGTCGGGGGCCAGGGAGACCCAGTACTTC. It codes for CASTLPGSGARETQYF.